This entry is about one T cell receptor beta chain. This CDR3 comprises 15 residues. CDR1 and CDR2 from the germline V gene are SGDLS and YYNGEE. The germline V and J ends were trimmed by 0 bases and 1 base, with 10 bases remaining between them. As handled by the study authors: By means of reference gene primer amplification, nucleated cell counts were estimated. The assay was immunoSEQ multiplex PCR, and TCRdb's table has in-frame clones only and misses some. For V, J and clone size, that table is used; D and trimming come from the DNA. Found here are 55,000 to 75,000 clones, around 85% of them singletons; the top ten hold under 30%. The sample is drawn from a study of blood T cell repertoires in COVID-19. Study-level background: Collection of acute and convalescent COVID-19 samples took place in the United States, Italy and Spain. Nucleic acid was either cDNA or gDNA, and it came from T cells, B-cell-depleted T cells, or PBMCs.

Material for sequencing was peripheral blood. The chain links TRBV9 to TRBJ2-5; D perhaps matches TRBD1 (5 bases). The TCR sequence derives from a man between 70 and 80 years old with acute or convalescent COVID-19. DNA of the CDR3: TGTGCCAGCAGCGTAGCCCCGACAGCCCAAGAGACCCAGTACTTC. As protein: CASSVAPTAQETQYF. Full variable domain (missing parts from reference TRBV9 and TRBJ2-5): DSGVTQTPKHLITATGQRVTLRCSPRSGDLSVYWYQQSLDQGLQFLIQYYNGEERAKGNILERFSAQQFPDLHSELNLSSLELGDSALYFCASSVAPTAQETQYFGPGTRLLVL.